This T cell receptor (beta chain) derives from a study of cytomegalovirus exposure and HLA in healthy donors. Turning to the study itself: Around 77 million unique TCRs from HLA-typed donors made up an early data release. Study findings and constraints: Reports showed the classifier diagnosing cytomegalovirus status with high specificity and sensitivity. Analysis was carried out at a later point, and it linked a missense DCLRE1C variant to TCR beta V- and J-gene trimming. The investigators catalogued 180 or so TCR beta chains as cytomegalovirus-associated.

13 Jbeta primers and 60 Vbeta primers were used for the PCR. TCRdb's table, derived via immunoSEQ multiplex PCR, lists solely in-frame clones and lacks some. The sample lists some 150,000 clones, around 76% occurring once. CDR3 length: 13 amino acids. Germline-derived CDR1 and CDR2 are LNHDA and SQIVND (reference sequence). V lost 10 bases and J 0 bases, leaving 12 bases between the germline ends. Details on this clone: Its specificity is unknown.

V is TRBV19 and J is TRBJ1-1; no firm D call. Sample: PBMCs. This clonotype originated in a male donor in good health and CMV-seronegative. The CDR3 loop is CATRNSMNTEAFF. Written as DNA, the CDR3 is TGTGCCACAAGAAACAGCATGAACACTGAAGCTTTCTTT. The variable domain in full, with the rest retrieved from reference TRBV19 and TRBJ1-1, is DGGITQSPKYLFRKEGQNVTLSCEQNLNHDAMYWYRQDPGQGLRLIYYSQIVNDFQKGDIAEGYSVSREKKESFPLTVTSAQKNPTAFYLCATRNSMNTEAFFGQGTRLTVV.